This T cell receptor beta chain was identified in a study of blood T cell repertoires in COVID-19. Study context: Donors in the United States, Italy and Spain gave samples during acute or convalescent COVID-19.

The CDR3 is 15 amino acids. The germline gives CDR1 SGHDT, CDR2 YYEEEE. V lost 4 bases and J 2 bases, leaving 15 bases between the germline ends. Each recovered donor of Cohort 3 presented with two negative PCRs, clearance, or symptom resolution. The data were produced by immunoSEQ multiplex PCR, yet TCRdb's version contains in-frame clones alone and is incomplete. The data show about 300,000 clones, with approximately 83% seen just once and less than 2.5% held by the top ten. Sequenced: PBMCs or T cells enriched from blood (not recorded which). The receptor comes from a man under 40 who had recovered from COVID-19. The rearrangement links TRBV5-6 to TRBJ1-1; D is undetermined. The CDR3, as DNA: TGTGCCAGCAGCCGAGACGGGAGAGGAAACACTGAAGCTTTCTTT. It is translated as CASSRDGRGNTEAFF. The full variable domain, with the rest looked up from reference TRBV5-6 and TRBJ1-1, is DAGVTQSPTHLIKTRGQQVTLRCSPKSGHDTVSWYQQALGQGPQFIFQYYEEEERQRGNFPDRFSGHQFPNYSSELNVNALLLGDSALYLCASSRDGRGNTEAFFGQGTRLTVV.